This entry lists 24 T cell receptor beta chains sequenced from one sample in a study of memory CD4+ T cells and cytomegalovirus serostatus. Sequencing was performed with immunoSEQ multiplex PCR; in TCRdb, only in-frame clones are kept and a portion is missing. The table includes approximately 45,000 clones, approximately 80% detected once. Single viable CD3+CD4+CD8-CD45RO+ cells were sorted as the memory CD4+ T cells. The material sequenced was memory CD4+ T cells from blood. The receptors come from an adult in good health and CMV-seronegative.

This chain connects TRBV5-1 to TRBJ2-1; 7 positions match TRBD2. The CDR3 totals 15 residues. Unmatched junction bases numbered 11, after V lost 2 bases and J lost 9 bases. Germline CDR1 is SGHRS and CDR2 is YFSETQ. In DNA, the CDR3 is TGCGCCAGCAGCTTTAGTGGACTAGGGGTTACTGAGCAGTTCTTC. Translation: CASSFSGLGVTEQFF.

This chain's CDR3 is CASKELAGVGETQYF. The CDR3 coding sequence is TGTGCCAGCAAGGAACTAGCGGGAGTGGGAGAGACCCAGTACTTC. The gene calls are TRBV2 and TRBJ2-5, with TRBD2 matching 11 bases. V shed 7 bases, J shed 4 bases, and the junction held 8 bases outside the gene matches. The CDR3 totals 15 residues. Germline CDR1 and CDR2: SNHLY and FYNNEI.

This clone was seen a few times. The chain links TRBV10-1 to TRBJ2-2; D might be TRBD1 (6 bases). The V end lost 2 bases, the J end lost 4 bases, and 11 bases lay between the germline ends. The CDR3 extends over 15 amino acids. The germline gives CDR1 WNHNN, CDR2 SYGVQD (reference sequence). CDR3 coding DNA: TGCGCCAGCAGTGAGAGACAGGCGGGCACCGGGGAGCTGTTTTTT. Protein product: CASSERQAGTGELFF.

This clone turned up a few times. J is TRBJ2-3 and V is TRBV2; 9 bases match TRBD2. Looked up from germline, CDR1 is SNHLY and CDR2 is FYNNEI. J lost 5 bases, V lost 5 bases, and 5 bases had no gene match. CDR3 length equals 14 residues. The CDR3 reads CASSRASGIDTQYF. The CDR3 DNA reads as TGTGCCAGCAGTAGGGCTAGCGGGATAGATACGCAGTATTTT.

This clone showed up just a few times. For the CDR3, the DNA is TGTGCCAGCAGTCCCGCCGGACCCACTACGGTCTATGGCTACACCTTC. Amino acids: CASSPAGPTTVYGYTF. This chain connects TRBV27 to TRBJ1-2; D is uncertain. V was clipped by 5 bases and J by 4 bases, with 20 bases between them. This CDR3 has 16 residues. Per germline, CDR1 MNHEY and CDR2 SMNVEV (reference sequence).

In its sample, this clone was seen a few times. The chain links TRBV28 to TRBJ2-7; 7 bases are a match to TRBD1. The germline V gene has CDR1 MDHEN and CDR2 SYDVKM. The V and J ends lost 8 bases and 3 bases, in that order; junction bases with no gene match: 10. The CDR3 totals 14 residues. CDR3 sequence (DNA): TGTGCCAGCCGCCCCCGACAGGGACACTACGAGCAGTACTTC. Translation gives CASRPRQGHYEQYF.

V and J are TRBV6-5 and TRBJ2-6, with D tentatively TRBD2 (6 bases). The CDR3 contains 14 residues. Germline-derived CDR1 and CDR2 are MNHEY and SVGAGI. The V and J ends lost 8 bases and 2 bases respectively, with 10 bases between them. The CDR3 sequence: CASQGGTGANVLTF. The CDR3, as DNA: TGTGCCAGCCAGGGAGGTACTGGGGCCAACGTCCTGACTTTC.

The rearrangement links TRBV9 to TRBJ2-5; 7 nucleotides agree with TRBD1. The CDR3 contains 14 residues. The junction had 8 bases not matched to a gene; V was cut back by 4 bases and J by 5 bases. CDR1 and CDR2 (germline): SGDLS, YYNGEE. CDR3 nucleotides: TGTGCCAGCAGCCTAACAGGGGCAGGGGAGACCCAGTACTTC. Encoded protein: CASSLTGAGETQYF.

V is TRBV15 and J is TRBJ2-3; D not certain. CDR1 and CDR2 from the germline V gene are LNHNV and YYDKDF (reference sequence). This CDR3 comprises 14 residues. Trimming cost V 0 bases and J 4 bases, with 8 bases left between them. CDR3 sequence (DNA): TGTGCCACCAGCAGAGATCAGGCCGCAGATACGCAGTATTTT. Encoded protein: CATSRDQAADTQYF.

The V gene is TRBV6-5, the J gene TRBJ1-2; TRBD1 matches 7 bases. V shed 6 bases, J shed 8 bases, and the junction held 12 bases outside the gene matches. The CDR3 is 14 residues long. From germline, CDR1 is MNHEY and CDR2 SVGAGI. The CDR3 reads CASSLDRETEGYTF. CDR3 DNA: TGTGCCAGCAGCCTAGACAGGGAAACTGAAGGCTACACCTTC.

This sequence joins TRBV5-5 and TRBJ2-1; D remains unclear. This CDR3 comprises 14 residues. V was cut by 6 bases and J by 5 bases, with 15 bases left in between. Germline loops: CDR1 SGHKS, CDR2 YYEKEE (reference sequence). The CDR3 sequence: CASIPGPNDNEQFF. For the CDR3, the DNA is TGTGCCAGCATTCCCGGACCCAATGACAATGAGCAGTTCTTC.

The chain links TRBV25-1 to TRBJ1-1; unclear D gene. V was cut by 1 base and J by 3 bases, with 9 bases left in between. The CDR3 runs 14 residues. CDR1 is MGHDK and CDR2 is SYGVNS in the germline V gene. The CDR3 nucleotides are TGTGCCAGCAGTGAATCCAAGGGTTACACTGAAGCTTTCTTT. Translating gives CASSESKGYTEAFF.

The rearrangement joins TRBV11-3 to TRBJ2-3; 9 bases are a match to TRBD2. The CDR3 length is 16 residues. Germline V gene lookup returns CDR1 SGHNT and CDR2 YENEEA. The J segment lost 2 bases and the V segment lost 7 bases, leaving 10 bases of the junction unmatched. The CDR3 sequence: CASTPGASGTTDTQYF. CDR3 in DNA: TGTGCCAGCACCCCGGGGGCTAGCGGGACCACAGATACGCAGTATTTT.

The V gene is TRBV5-1, the J gene TRBJ2-1; 13 positions agree with TRBD2. Per germline, CDR1 SGHRS and CDR2 YFSETQ. V was pared by 4 bases and J by 6 bases, with 7 bases of the junction left unmatched. The CDR3 covers 16 residues. The CDR3 nucleotides read TGCGCCAGCAGCCCGCGGACTAGCGGGAGTTCCAATGAGCAGTTCTTC. It translates to CASSPRTSGSSNEQFF. Complete variable domain (other parts from reference TRBV5-1 and TRBJ2-1): KAGVTQTPRYLIKTRGQQVTLSCSPISGHRSVSWYQQTPGQGLQFLFEYFSETQRNKGNFPGRFSGRQFSNSRSEMNVSTLELGDSALYLCASSPRTSGSSNEQFFGPGTRLTVL.

This clone was seen a handful of times. This chain links TRBV7-9 with TRBJ1-1; the D is unclear. Trimming stripped 1 base from V and 4 bases from J, with 7 bases between. The CDR3 is 13 amino acids. Germline V gene sequence: CDR1 SEHNR, CDR2 FQNEAQ (reference sequence). The CDR3: CASSLVEGTEAFF. DNA for the CDR3: TGTGCCAGCAGCTTAGTGGAGGGCACTGAAGCTTTCTTT.

The chain joins TRBV29-1 to TRBJ2-3, with 10 bases matching TRBD2. Unmatched junction bases numbered 9, after V lost 4 bases and J lost 8 bases. Germline V lookup: CDR1 SQVTM, CDR2 ANQGSEA. The CDR3 sequence is 14 residues long. The CDR3 loop is CSVGRAGGPFTQYF. Here the CDR3 DNA reads TGCAGCGTTGGCCGAGCGGGAGGGCCTTTTACGCAGTATTTT.

CDR3 loop: CASSLVSAYEQYF. The CDR3 DNA sequence: TGTGCCAGCAGCTTAGTGTCGGCCTACGAGCAGTACTTC. The V call is TRBV7-2, the J call TRBJ2-7, with unresolved D. V lost 1 base and J 2 bases, leaving 6 bases between the germline ends. The CDR3 extends over 13 amino acids. Germline-derived CDR1 and CDR2 are SGHTA and FQGNSA.

The chain's CDR3 is CAKDRNAEEGGANVLTF. In DNA, the CDR3 is TGTGCCAAAGACAGGAACGCCGAAGAGGGGGGGGCCAACGTCCTGACTTTC. V and J are TRBV2 and TRBJ2-6; D might be TRBD1 (6 bases). The CDR3 is made up of 17 amino acids. Looked up from germline, CDR1 is SNHLY and CDR2 is FYNNEI. The V gene lost 10 bases and the J gene lost 4 bases, with 23 bases spanning the gap. The whole variable domain, remainder taken from reference TRBV2 and TRBJ2-6, is EPEVTQTPSHQVTQMGQEVILRCVPISNHLYFYWYRQILGQKVEFLVSFYNNEISEKSEIFDDQFSVERPDGSNFTLKIRSTKLEDSAMYFCAKDRNAEEGGANVLTFGAGSRLTVL.

The chain has TRBV7-3 and TRBJ2-1; 7 bases align to TRBD1. CDR1 is SGHTA, CDR2 FQGTGA, per germline. This CDR3 contains 14 residues. J gave up 9 bases and V 4 bases, and 9 bases lay outside the gene matches. This chain's CDR3 is CASSSGTAAAEQFF. The CDR3 coding sequence is TGTGCCAGCAGCTCAGGGACAGCGGCGGCTGAGCAGTTCTTC.

The chain uses TRBV5-1 and TRBJ2-5, with TRBD1 identical over 8 bases. V trimming: 2 bases; J trimming: 5 bases; junction bases outside the gene matches: 5. Germline-derived CDR1 and CDR2 are SGHRS and YFSETQ. The CDR3 has 14 amino acids. For the CDR3, the DNA is TGCGCCAGCAGCTTAACAGGGGGTTGGGAGACCCAGTACTTC. Its protein product is CASSLTGGWETQYF.

The chain recombines TRBV5-1 with TRBJ2-6, with D tentatively TRBD1 or TRBD2 (5 bases each). The ends were cut back, 0 bases at V and 4 bases at J, with 11 bases in the middle. Germline CDR1 SGHRS, CDR2 YFSETQ. The CDR3 contains 16 residues. CDR3 sequence: CASSLVSGPGANVLTF. The CDR3 DNA reads TGCGCCAGCAGCTTGGTTTCGGGGCCAGGGGCCAACGTCCTGACTTTC.

The V call is TRBV11-2, the J call TRBJ1-1; 7 bases match TRBD1. The trim removed 5 bases at V and 0 bases at J, leaving 3 bases unmatched. The CDR3 is 14 residues long. CDR1 and CDR2 from the germline V gene are SGHAT and FQNNGV. Written as DNA, the CDR3 is TGTGCCAGCAGCCCTCAGGGGGTGAACACTGAAGCTTTCTTT. Protein product: CASSPQGVNTEAFF.

The chain joins TRBV7-2 to TRBJ1-4; D may be TRBD1 (5 bases). Trimming took 3 bases from V and 0 from J, leaving 8 bases between them. CDR3 length equals 15 residues. From germline, CDR1 is SGHTA and CDR2 FQGNSA. The CDR3 loop reads CASSLTASTNEKLFF. As DNA, the CDR3 is TGTGCCAGCAGCTTGACAGCCTCAACTAATGAAAAACTGTTTTTT.

CDR3 DNA: TGTGCCAGCAGCTTTATCCAGAGTAGCAATCAGCCCCAGCATTTT. Its protein product is CASSFIQSSNQPQHF. The chain has TRBV4-2 and TRBJ1-5; D is ambiguous. The CDR3 is 15 residues long. Between the trimmed V and J ends, which lost 5 bases and 0 bases, there was a span of 11 bases. From germline, CDR1 is LGHNA and CDR2 YNFKEQ.